The present entry profiles one T cell receptor (beta chain) with its context. In the original workflow: Researchers report that nucleated cell counts were estimated from reference gene primer amplification. The data were produced by immunoSEQ multiplex PCR, yet TCRdb's version contains in-frame clones alone and is incomplete. V, J and clone size are taken as reported in that table, and D and trimming were inferred from the DNA itself. Among tens of thousands of clones listed, roughly 85% were seen once. The source of the sample is a study of blood T cell repertoires in COVID-19. For the study at large: The United States, Italy and Spain provided the acute and convalescent COVID-19 samples. The analysed material was cDNA or gDNA that came from T cells, B-cell-depleted T cells, or PBMCs.

The ends lost 2 bases at V and 0 bases at J; junction bases unmatched: 3. This CDR3 comprises 16 residues. Germline lookup yields CDR1 SGDLS and CDR2 YYNGEE. J is TRBJ1-2 and V is TRBV9, with 11 bases that match TRBD1. Input material: peripheral blood. The TCR originated in a human donor with acute or convalescent COVID-19. The donor label of this sample is uncertain. CDR3 nucleotide sequence: TGTGCCAGCAGCGTCGGGACAGGGGGGACTAACTATGGCTACACCTTC. It codes for CASSVGTGGTNYGYTF.